The 7 T cell receptor beta chains below come from one sample, sequenced in a study of radiotherapy plus CTLA-4 blockade in lung cancer. The data were produced by immunoSEQ multiplex PCR, yet TCRdb's version contains in-frame clones alone and is incomplete. The sample shows about 35,000 clones, about 85% of them seen only once. The material sequenced was peripheral blood, taken from a patient treated with radiotherapy plus ipilimumab. The source of these receptors is a human donor with non-small cell lung cancer who had stable disease on radiotherapy plus ipilimumab.

The V call is TRBV9, the J call TRBJ2-7; TRBD2 aligns across 15 bases. The CDR3 is made up of 20 amino acids. CDR1 is SGDLS, CDR2 YYNGEE, per germline. V lost 0 bases and J lost 7; bases outside the gene matches: 17. The CDR3 DNA sequence: TGTGCCAGCAGCGTAGATTCCCTAGGACTAGCGGGAGGGCCCGGAGGGGAGCAGTACTTC. Protein product: CASSVDSLGLAGGPGGEQYF.

The CDR3 sequence is CASSFGYSGAERDTDTQYF. CDR3 coding DNA: TGTGCCAGCAGCTTTGGTTATAGCGGGGCGGAAAGGGACACAGATACGCAGTATTTT. The chain employs TRBV7-9 and TRBJ2-3; TRBD2 agrees at 8 bases. CDR1 is SEHNR and CDR2 is FQNEAQ in the germline V gene (reference sequence). With 3 bases clipped from V and 2 bases from J, the junction kept 16 bases outside the gene matches. The CDR3 is 19 amino acids.

The chain employs TRBV18 and TRBJ1-5; a weak D match, TRBD1 (6 bases). The V end lost 2 bases, the J end lost 1 base, and 15 bases lay between the germline ends. Germline CDR1 is KGHSH and CDR2 is LQKENI. The CDR3 sequence is 17 residues long. The CDR3 DNA follows: TGTGCCAGCTCACCATCTGAGGGGGATAGGAGCAATCAGCCCCAGCATTTT. Translating it yields CASSPSEGDRSNQPQHF.

The chain couples TRBV13 to TRBJ2-5, with TRBD2 matching 11 bases. Germline CDR1 and CDR2: PRHDT and FYEKMQ (reference sequence). V trimming: 3 bases; J trimming: 2 bases; junction bases outside the gene matches: 2. The length of the CDR3 is 15 residues. CDR3 in DNA: TGTGCCAGCAGCTTCGGGACTAGCGGACAAGAGACCCAGTACTTC. The encoded protein is CASSFGTSGQETQYF.

The J gene is TRBJ2-7, the V gene TRBV11-3; D may be TRBD1 (5 bases). This CDR3 spans 14 amino acids. V was clipped by 1 base and J by 6 bases, with 13 bases between them. CDR1 is SGHNT, CDR2 YENEEA, per germline. Here the CDR3 reads CASSLGAGFGEQYF. CDR3 in DNA: TGTGCCAGCAGCTTAGGGGCAGGGTTCGGCGAGCAGTACTTC.

V and J are TRBV6-1 and TRBJ2-7; TRBD2 aligns across 7 bases. Germline V gene sequence: CDR1 MNHNS, CDR2 SASEGT. The CDR3 is 14 residues long. The V gene end was trimmed by 5 bases and the J gene end by 5 bases; junction bases not matched to a gene: 9. CDR3 residues: CASSSGGSFHEQYF. In DNA form, the CDR3 reads TGTGCCAGCAGTTCTGGCGGGAGTTTCCACGAGCAGTACTTC.

The V gene is TRBV9, the J gene TRBJ1-2; D is unclear. Germline V gives CDR1 SGDLS, CDR2 YYNGEE. V was pared by 0 bases and J by 4 bases, with 7 bases between. The CDR3 has 13 amino acids. CDR3 in amino acids: CASSVEPSYGYTF. The CDR3 nucleotides are TGTGCCAGCAGCGTAGAACCCAGCTATGGCTACACCTTC.